This entry describes one T cell receptor beta chain. The CDR3 has 15 residues. Germline CDR1 is LGHNA and CDR2 is YSLEER. V was clipped by 0 bases and J by 6 bases, with 14 bases between them. TCRdb's table, derived via immunoSEQ multiplex PCR, lists solely in-frame clones and lacks some. The data show about 130,000 clones, 80% to 90% seen once. These data are taken from a study of T cell responses to AZD1222 COVID-19 vaccine. This TCR was sampled from an adult in good health. Sequencing used peripheral blood, obtained on day 0 of AZD1222 vaccination. The rearrangement uses TRBV4-3 and TRBJ1-2; D remains unclear. The CDR3, as DNA: TGCGCCAGCAGCCAAGATGGCAGAGGGCGACATGGCTACACCTTC. Amino acid sequence: CASSQDGRGRHGYTF.